This T cell receptor beta chain was captured in a study of metastatic and nonmetastatic thyroid tumors. Study details: Comparison of repertoires was carried out across blood and tumor or nodule tissue from malignant and benign thyroid patients.

Each patient came to thyroid surgery without any prior treatment (of any kind). TCRdb used MiXCR to call clones anew from the PCR reads. In the table there are around 17,000 clones, less than 25% of which are singletons. Germline V gene lookup returns CDR1 SGHVS and CDR2 FQNEAQ. The CDR3 totals 15 residues. Trimming pared 5 bases from V and 0 bases from J, leaving 11 bases between. This clone was seen a handful of times. The sample consisted of adjacent normal tissue. The chain carries TRBV7-8 and TRBJ1-5; D gene ambiguous. This sequence was found in a female donor with papillary thyroid cancer or a benign thyroid nodule (not recorded which). Some clones in this sample may be carry-over from other donors' samples. The CDR3 protein is CASSPRVYSNQPQHF. The CDR3 bases are TGTGCCAGCAGCCCAAGAGTTTATAGCAATCAGCCCCAGCATTTT.